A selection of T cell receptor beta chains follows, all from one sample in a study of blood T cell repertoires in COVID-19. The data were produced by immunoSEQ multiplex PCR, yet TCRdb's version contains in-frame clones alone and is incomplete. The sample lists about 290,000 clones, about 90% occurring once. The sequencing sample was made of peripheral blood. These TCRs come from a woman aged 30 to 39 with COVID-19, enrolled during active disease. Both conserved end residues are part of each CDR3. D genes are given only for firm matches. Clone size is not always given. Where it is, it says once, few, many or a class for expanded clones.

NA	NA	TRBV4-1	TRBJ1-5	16	TGCGCCAGCAGCCAAGAGAAAGGACAGATAAATCAGCCCCAGCATTTT	CASSQEKGQINQPQHF
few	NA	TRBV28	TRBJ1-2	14	TGTGCCAGCAGTTTAGCCCGGGGGGGCTATGGCTACACCTTC	CASSLARGGYGYTF
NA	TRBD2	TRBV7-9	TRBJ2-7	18	TGTGCCAGCAGCGGATTAGCGGGAAAAACTCTCGGAGTCCACGAGCAGTACTTC	CASSGLAGKTLGVHEQYF
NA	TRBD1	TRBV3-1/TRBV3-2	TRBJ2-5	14	TGTGCCAGCAGCGAGACAGGGATACAAGAGACCCAGTACTTC	CASSETGIQETQYF
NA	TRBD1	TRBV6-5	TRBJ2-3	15	TGTGCCAGCAGTTTGACAGGGGAGGGCACAGATACGCAGTATTTT	CASSLTGEGTDTQYF
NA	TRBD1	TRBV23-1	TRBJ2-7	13	TGCGCCAGCAGAACAGGGGCCACCTACGAGCAGTACTTC	CASRTGATYEQYF
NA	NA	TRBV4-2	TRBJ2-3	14	TGTGCCAGCAGCCCGGGACTTCCCACAGATACGCAGTATTTT	CASSPGLPTDTQYF
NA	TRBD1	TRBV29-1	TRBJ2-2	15	TGCAGCGTGGGGGAACAGGGGGCGCGCACCGGGGAGCTGTTTTTT	CSVGEQGARTGELFF
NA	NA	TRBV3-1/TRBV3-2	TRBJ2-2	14	TGTGCCAGCAGCCAAGTAGAGGGCACCGGGGAGCTGTTTTTT	CASSQVEGTGELFF
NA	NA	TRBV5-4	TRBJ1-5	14	TGTGCCATGGGAGGACACCTTAAAGGGCAGCCCCAGCATTTT	CAMGGHLKGQPQHF
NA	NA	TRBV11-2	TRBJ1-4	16	TGTGCCAGCAGCCTTCCCGCGGGGGGAACTAATGAAAAACTGTTTTTT	CASSLPAGGTNEKLFF
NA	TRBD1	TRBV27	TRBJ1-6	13	TGTGCCAGCAGTCCCAGGGACAGTTCACCCCTCCACTTT	CASSPRDSSPLHF
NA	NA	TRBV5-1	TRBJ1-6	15	TGCGCCAGCAGCCCTGCGGGAATCGATAATTCACCCCTCCACTTT	CASSPAGIDNSPLHF
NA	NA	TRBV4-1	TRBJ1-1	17	TGCGCCAGCAGCCAAGAGGCCAGACAGATACTGAACACTGAAGCTTTCTTT	CASSQEARQILNTEAFF
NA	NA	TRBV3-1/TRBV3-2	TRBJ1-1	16	TGTGCCAGCAGCCAAGATCATGGAGGTCTGGGCACTGAAGCTTTCTTT	CASSQDHGGLGTEAFF
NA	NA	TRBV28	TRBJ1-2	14	TGTGCCAGCAGTTTTTCGGGTTTGGACTATGGCTACACCTTC	CASSFSGLDYGYTF
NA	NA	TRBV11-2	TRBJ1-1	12	TGTGCCAGCAGCTTAGATGGAGTTGAAGCTTTCTTT	CASSLDGVEAFF
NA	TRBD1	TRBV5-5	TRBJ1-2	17	TGTGCCAGCAGCTGGGGGACAGGGGGCGCGTCTAACTATGGCTACACCTTC	CASSWGTGGASNYGYTF
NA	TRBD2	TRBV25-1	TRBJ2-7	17	TGTGCCAGCAGTGGGTGGACTAGCGGGGGAGACGCTTACGAGCAGTACTTC	CASSGWTSGGDAYEQYF
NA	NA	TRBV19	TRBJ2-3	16	TGTGCCAGTAGTACCCAAAGACAGGGAGGAGGAGGTACGCAGTATTTT	CASSTQRQGGGGTQYF
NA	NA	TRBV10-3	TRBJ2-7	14	TGTGCCATCAGGCTACAGGCTACGGGGGACGAGCAGTACTTC	CAIRLQATGDEQYF
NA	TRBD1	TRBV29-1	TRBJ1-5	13	TGCAGCGTGGGACAGGGGAACAATCAGCCCCAGCATTTT	CSVGQGNNQPQHF
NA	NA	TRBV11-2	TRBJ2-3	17	TGTGCCAGCAGCTTAGATCTAGGCAGGGTGGGCAAAGATACGCAGTATTTT	CASSLDLGRVGKDTQYF
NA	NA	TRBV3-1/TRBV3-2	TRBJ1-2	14	TGTGCCAGCAGCCTCGGACAGCGAGTTAGGGGCTACACCTTC	CASSLGQRVRGYTF
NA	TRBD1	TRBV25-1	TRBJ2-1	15	TGTGCCAGCAGTGAAGACAGGGGCCCCTTGAAATATCAGTTCTTC	CASSEDRGPLKYQFF
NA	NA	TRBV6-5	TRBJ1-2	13	TGTGCCAGCAGTTACAGTGGCAGCTATGGCTACACCTTC	CASSYSGSYGYTF
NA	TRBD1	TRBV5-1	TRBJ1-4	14	TGCGCCAGCAGACGGACAGGGCCCAATGAAAAACTGTTTTTT	CASRRTGPNEKLFF
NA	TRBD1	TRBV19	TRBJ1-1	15	TGTGCCAGTAGTGCAACACAGGGGCCCATTGGGGCAGCTTTCTTT	CASSATQGPIGAAFF
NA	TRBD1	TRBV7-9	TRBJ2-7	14	TGTGCCAGCAGCTTAGTGACAGGGGGTTACGAGCAGTACTTC	CASSLVTGGYEQYF
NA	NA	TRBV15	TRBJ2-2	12	TGTGCCACCAAGGGGGTCACCGGGGAGCTGTTTTTT	CATKGVTGELFF
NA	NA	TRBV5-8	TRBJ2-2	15	TGTGCCAGCAGCTTGAGGCGGTCGAACACCGGGGAGCTGTTTTTT	CASSLRRSNTGELFF
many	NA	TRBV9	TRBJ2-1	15	TGTGCCAGCAGCTCCGCGGCTGCCCCTCTGAATGAGCAGTTCTTC	CASSSAAAPLNEQFF
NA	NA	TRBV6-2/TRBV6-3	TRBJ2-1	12	TGTGCCAGCAGCTTACGGGGATCAGAGCAGTTCTTC	CASSLRGSEQFF
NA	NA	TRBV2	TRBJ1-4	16	TGTGCCAGCAGTGAAGCGCTTGGAGCAGGAGGACAAAAACTGTTTTTT	CASSEALGAGGQKLFF
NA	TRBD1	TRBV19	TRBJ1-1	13	TGTGCCAGTAGTATAGTGGCAGGGGGTGAAGCTTTCTTT	CASSIVAGGEAFF
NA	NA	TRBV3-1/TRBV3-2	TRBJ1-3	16	TGTGCCAGCAGCCGGGGACGGGGGGGCTCTGGAAACACCATATATTTT	CASSRGRGGSGNTIYF
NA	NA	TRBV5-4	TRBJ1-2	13	TGTGCCAGCAGCTTGGCTACAGGAGAATCCTACACCTTC	CASSLATGESYTF
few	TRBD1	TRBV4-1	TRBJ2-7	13	TGCGCCAGCAGCCAGAAACAGGGGTACGAGCAGTACTTC	CASSQKQGYEQYF
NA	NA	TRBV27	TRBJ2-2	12	TGTGCCAGCAGTCATAACACCGGGGAGCTGTTTTTT	CASSHNTGELFF
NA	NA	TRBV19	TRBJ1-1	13	TGTGCCAGTAGTATTTACGTCCACGCGGAAGCTTTCTTT	CASSIYVHAEAFF
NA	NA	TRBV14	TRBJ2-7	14	TGTGCCAGCAGCCGGATAGGCGGCTCTCGGGAGCAGTACTTC	CASSRIGGSREQYF
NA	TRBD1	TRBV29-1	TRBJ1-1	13	TGCAGCGTTGAATCTGAGACAGGGGGCATGCCTTTCTTT	CSVESETGGMPFF
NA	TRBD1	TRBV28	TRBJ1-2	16	TGTGCCAGCAGATTCGACAGGGCTGGTAAAGGGAGTGGCTACACCTTC	CASRFDRAGKGSGYTF
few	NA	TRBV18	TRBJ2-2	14	TGTGCCAGCTCACCTTCTTCCGGTACCGGGGAGCTGTTTTTT	CASSPSSGTGELFF
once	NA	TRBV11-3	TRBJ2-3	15	TGTGCCAGCAGCCCGGGACTCCTAGACACAGATACGCAGTATTTT	CASSPGLLDTDTQYF
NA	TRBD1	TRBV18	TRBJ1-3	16	TGTGCCAGCTCAACCGGGACAGGGCTATCTGGAAACACCATATATTTT	CASSTGTGLSGNTIYF
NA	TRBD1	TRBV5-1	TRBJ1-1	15	TGCGCCAGCAGCTCAGGGACAGGCGTGAACACTGAAGCTTTCTTT	CASSSGTGVNTEAFF
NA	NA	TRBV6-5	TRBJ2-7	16	TGTGCCAGCAGTTACTCCCTGGGGACATCAGCCTACGAGCAGTACTTC	CASSYSLGTSAYEQYF
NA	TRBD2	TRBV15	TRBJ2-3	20	TGTGCCACCAGCAGAGATTCGGCTAGCGGGGGCCCTTTCGGCACAGATACGCAGTATTTT	CATSRDSASGGPFGTDTQYF
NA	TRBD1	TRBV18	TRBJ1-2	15	TGTGCCAGCTCACAAGAAACAGGGGGCGGCTATGGCTACACCTTC	CASSQETGGGYGYTF
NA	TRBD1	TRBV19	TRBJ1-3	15	TGTGCCAGTAGTATCGGACAGGGGGGCGGAAACACCATATATTTT	CASSIGQGGGNTIYF